The TCR beta chain described here comes from a study of regulatory T cells in long-lasting Graves disease. Time point: newly diagnosed GD, antithyroid drugs for less than 3 months. The TCR library was prepared using RNA isolated from PBMCs. Through Arm-PCR of CDR3 regions and iRepertoire HTBI primers, TCR beta libraries were built. TCRdb itself ran the multiplex PCR reads through MiXCR, one entry per CDR3 protein. The table has approximately 400,000 distinct CDR3 sequences, 10% to 15% seen once. Trimming stripped 5 bases from V and 4 bases from J, with 14 bases between. The CDR3 loop spans 14 amino acids. Germline V CDR1 and CDR2: SEHNR, FQNEAQ (reference sequence). These data also featured in a second study, about T cells in Graves' hyperthyroidism and ophthalmopathy.

The starting material was peripheral blood mononuclear cells (PBMCs), obtained at new diagnosis, from a patient treated with antithyroid drugs. The chain has TRBV7-9 and TRBJ1-1; perhaps TRBD1 as D (5 bases). The TCR comes from a woman under 30 with Graves disease. Here the CDR3 DNA reads TGTGCCAGCAGCGGGGGGGGAAGGATCACTGAAGCTTTCTTT. It specifies CASSGGGRITEAFF.